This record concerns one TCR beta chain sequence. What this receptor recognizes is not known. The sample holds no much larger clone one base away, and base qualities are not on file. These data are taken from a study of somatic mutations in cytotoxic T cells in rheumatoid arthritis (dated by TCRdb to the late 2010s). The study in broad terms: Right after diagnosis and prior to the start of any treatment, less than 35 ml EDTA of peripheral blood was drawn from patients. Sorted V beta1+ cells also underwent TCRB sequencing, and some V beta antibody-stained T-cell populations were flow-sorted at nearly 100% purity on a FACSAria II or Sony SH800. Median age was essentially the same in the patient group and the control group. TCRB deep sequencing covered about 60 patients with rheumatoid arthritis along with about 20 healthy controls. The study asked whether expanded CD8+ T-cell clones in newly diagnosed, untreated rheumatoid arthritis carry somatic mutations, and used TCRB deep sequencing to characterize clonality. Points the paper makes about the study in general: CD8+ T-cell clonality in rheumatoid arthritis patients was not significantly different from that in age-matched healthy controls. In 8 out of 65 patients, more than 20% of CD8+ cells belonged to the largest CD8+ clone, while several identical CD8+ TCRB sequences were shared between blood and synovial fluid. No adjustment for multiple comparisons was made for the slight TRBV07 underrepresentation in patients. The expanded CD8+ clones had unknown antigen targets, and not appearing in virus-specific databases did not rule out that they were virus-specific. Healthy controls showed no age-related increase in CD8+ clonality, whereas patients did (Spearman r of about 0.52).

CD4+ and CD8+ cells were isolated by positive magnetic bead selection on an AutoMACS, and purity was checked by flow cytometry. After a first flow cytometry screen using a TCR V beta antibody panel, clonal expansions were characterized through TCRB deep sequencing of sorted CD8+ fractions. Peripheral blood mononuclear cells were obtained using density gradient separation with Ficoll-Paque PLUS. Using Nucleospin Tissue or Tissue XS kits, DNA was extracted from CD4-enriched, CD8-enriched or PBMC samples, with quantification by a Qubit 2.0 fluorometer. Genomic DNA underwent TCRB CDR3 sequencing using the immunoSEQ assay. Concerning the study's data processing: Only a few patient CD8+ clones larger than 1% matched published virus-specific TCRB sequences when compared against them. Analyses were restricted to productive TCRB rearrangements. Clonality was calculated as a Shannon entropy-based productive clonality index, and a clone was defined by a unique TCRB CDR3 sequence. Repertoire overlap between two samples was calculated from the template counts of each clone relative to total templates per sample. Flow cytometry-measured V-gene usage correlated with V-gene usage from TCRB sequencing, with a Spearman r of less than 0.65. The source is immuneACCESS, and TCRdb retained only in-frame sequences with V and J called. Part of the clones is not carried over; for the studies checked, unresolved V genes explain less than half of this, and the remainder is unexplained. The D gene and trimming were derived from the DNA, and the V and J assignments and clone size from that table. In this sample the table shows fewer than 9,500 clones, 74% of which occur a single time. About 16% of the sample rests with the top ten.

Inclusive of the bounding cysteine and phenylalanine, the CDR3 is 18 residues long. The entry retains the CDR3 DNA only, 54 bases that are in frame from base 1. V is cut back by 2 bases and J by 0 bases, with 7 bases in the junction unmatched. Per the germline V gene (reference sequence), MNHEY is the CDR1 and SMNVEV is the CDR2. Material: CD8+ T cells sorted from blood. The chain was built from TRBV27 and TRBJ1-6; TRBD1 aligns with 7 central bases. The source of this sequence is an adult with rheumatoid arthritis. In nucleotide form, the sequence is TGTGCCAGCAGTTTACTATGGAGGGACAGCTCCTATAATTCACCCCTCCACTTT. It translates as CASSLLWRDSSYNSPLHF.